This entry lists 22 T cell receptor beta chains sequenced from one sample in a study of blood T cell repertoires in COVID-19. Measured with immunoSEQ multiplex PCR; TCRdb has only the in-frame clones, and not every one. The profile covers about 130,000 clones, with 75% to 85% appearing a single time and around 20% taken by the ten largest. The sample comprised peripheral blood. The receptors here all came from a man older than 75 with acute or convalescent COVID-19.

Written as DNA, the CDR3 is TGTGCCAGCAGTGATAATTCAGGGGAATATTCACCCCTCCACTTT. The encoded protein is CASSDNSGEYSPLHF. The rearrangement uses TRBV2 and TRBJ1-6; D perhaps matches TRBD1 (6 bases). Germline CDR1 is SNHLY and CDR2 is FYNNEI. This CDR3 has 15 residues. The ends were cut back, 3 bases at V and 8 bases at J, with 14 bases in the middle.

V gene TRBV3-1 (or the pseudogene TRBV3-2) combines with J gene TRBJ1-5, with unresolved D. The CDR3 runs 13 residues. Trimming left V 4 bases short and J 3 bases short, with 7 bases between. The germline V gene encodes CDR1 LGHDT and CDR2 YNNKEL (reference sequence). CDR3 sequence: CASSPGSNQPQHF. In DNA form, the CDR3 reads TGTGCCAGCAGCCCGGGGTCCAATCAGCCCCAGCATTTT.

This rearrangement joins TRBV3-1 (or the pseudogene TRBV3-2) to TRBJ2-2; 15 bases map to TRBD2. The CDR3 has 18 residues. The J segment lost 1 base and the V segment lost 4 bases, leaving 4 bases of the junction unmatched. The germline gives CDR1 LGHDT, CDR2 YNNKEL (reference sequence). CDR3 bases: TGTGCCAGCAGCCGGGGACTAGCGGGGGGTCGGAACACCGGGGAGCTGTTTTTT. This encodes CASSRGLAGGRNTGELFF.

This clone was seen many times. This sequence joins TRBV2 and TRBJ1-1; D is uncertain. The CDR3 contains 13 residues. Germline V gene data show CDR1 as SNHLY and CDR2 as FYNNEI. V was shortened by 7 bases and J by 1 base, with 10 bases between the two germline ends. The CDR3 reads CASTRLWNTEAFF. CDR3 nucleotide sequence: TGTGCCAGCACGCGGTTGTGGAACACTGAAGCTTTCTTT.

This clone was picked up a small number of times. The rearrangement links TRBV7-3 to TRBJ2-3, with 11 bases aligning to TRBD2. There are 16 residues in the CDR3. Germline trimming cut 4 bases from V and 3 bases from J; bases unmatched to any gene: 6. Germline V CDR1 and CDR2: SGHTA, FQGTGA. CDR3 DNA: TGTGCCAGCAGCTACCTAGCGGGGGGAAGAACAGATACGCAGTATTTT. Amino acids: CASSYLAGGRTDTQYF. The whole variable domain, remainder taken from reference TRBV7-3 and TRBJ2-3, is GAGVSQTPSNKVTEKGKYVELRCDPISGHTALYWYRQSLGQGPEFLIYFQGTGAADDSGLPNDRFFAVRPEGSVSTLKIQRTERGDSAVYLCASSYLAGGRTDTQYFGPGTRLTVL.

This chain links TRBV27 with TRBJ1-1, with unresolved D. CDR1 MNHEY and CDR2 SMNVEV come from the germline V gene (reference sequence). V dropped 5 bases and J dropped 0 bases, with 7 bases sitting between them. The CDR3 spans 13 residues. The CDR3, as DNA: TGTGCCAGCAGTCTTAATATGAACACTGAAGCTTTCTTT. Its translation: CASSLNMNTEAFF.

V usage is TRBV3-1 (or the pseudogene TRBV3-2) and J usage is TRBJ2-1, with D possibly TRBD2 on 5 matching bases. V was shortened by 6 bases and J by 2 bases, with 14 bases between the two germline ends. CDR1 is LGHDT, CDR2 YNNKEL, per germline (reference sequence). This CDR3 contains 15 residues. CDR3 DNA: TGTGCCAGCAGTAGACAAGGACTGACCTACAATGAGCAGTTCTTC. It is translated as CASSRQGLTYNEQFF.

The chain recombines TRBV27 with TRBJ1-2; the D gene is possibly TRBD1 (5 bases). Trimming removed 6 bases at V and 3 bases at J, with 17 bases between. Germline V gene lookup returns CDR1 MNHEY and CDR2 SMNVEV (reference sequence). This CDR3 has 15 residues. The CDR3 loop reads CASRGLPYGDYGYTF. CDR3 DNA: TGTGCCAGCAGGGGACTCCCGTACGGGGACTATGGCTACACCTTC.

This clone was seen a handful of times. The J gene is TRBJ2-5, the V gene TRBV11-2; 13 bases fit TRBD2. Looked up from germline, CDR1 is SGHAT and CDR2 is FQNNGV. The junction had 10 bases not matched to a gene; V was cut back by 4 bases and J by 5 bases. This CDR3 region has 17 residues. The CDR3 sequence is CASSSLPGLAGRETQYF. CDR3 nucleotide sequence: TGTGCCAGCAGCTCCTTACCGGGACTAGCGGGGAGGGAGACCCAGTACTTC.

This clone was found a few times. The chain couples TRBV12-3 or TRBV12-4 to TRBJ1-5, with 7 bases that match TRBD1. J lost 9 bases, V lost 6 bases, and 8 bases had no gene match. The CDR3 consists of 13 residues. The CDR3: CASSQWDSRPQHF. CDR3 coding DNA: TGTGCCAGCAGCCAATGGGACAGCCGGCCCCAGCATTTT.

The genes are TRBV28 and TRBJ1-2; the match to TRBD1 covers 7 bases. Germline V lookup: CDR1 MDHEN, CDR2 SYDVKM. The J segment lost 4 bases and the V segment lost 8 bases, leaving 7 bases of the junction unmatched. This CDR3 contains 13 residues. The CDR3, as DNA: TGTGCCAGCGCGGGACAGCGTTTCTATGGCTACACCTTC. It codes for CASAGQRFYGYTF.

V and J are TRBV4-2 and TRBJ2-7, with D possibly TRBD1 on 5 matching bases. The germline CDR1 and CDR2 sequences are LGHNA and YNFKEQ. Trimming removed 5 bases from V and 3 bases from J, with 8 bases in between. The CDR3 runs to 12 residues. In nucleotides, the CDR3 is TGTGCCAGCAGCAAGACAGACTACGAGCAGTACTTC. This codes for CASSKTDYEQYF.

The V gene is TRBV5-4, the J gene TRBJ2-7; 14 positions agree with TRBD2. Germline values: CDR1 SGHNT, CDR2 YYREEE (reference sequence). This CDR3 has 18 residues. The junction had 11 bases not matched to a gene; V was cut back by 3 bases and J by 3 bases. The CDR3 DNA reads TGTGCCAGCAGCTCCAAATACCTGGGACTAGCGGGGGACTACGAGCAGTACTTC. Protein: CASSSKYLGLAGDYEQYF. Complete variable domain (other parts from reference TRBV5-4 and TRBJ2-7): ETGVTQSPTHLIKTRGQQVTLRCSSQSGHNTVSWYQQALGQGPQFIFQYYREEENGRGNFPPRFSGLQFPNYSSELNVNALELDDSALYLCASSSKYLGLAGDYEQYFGPGTRLTVT.

This chain uses TRBV5-1 with TRBJ2-5; TRBD1 agrees at 9 bases. Per the germline V gene, CDR1 is SGHRS and CDR2 is YFSETQ. The CDR3 is 15 residues long. V was pared by 6 bases and J by 3 bases, with 9 bases of the junction left unmatched. The CDR3 DNA sequence: TGCGCCAGCACCCGTAGTGGGACAGGGAAAGAGACCCAGTACTTC. It encodes CASTRSGTGKETQYF.

DNA of the CDR3: TGTGCCAGCAGCCGTGGGACAGGGGGCGCGGACGGGGAGCTGTTTTTT. This sequence encodes CASSRGTGGADGELFF. The chain recombines TRBV7-2 with TRBJ2-2, with 12 bases aligning to TRBD1. Germline lookup yields CDR1 SGHTA and CDR2 FQGNSA. The J segment lost 7 bases and the V segment lost 5 bases, leaving 8 bases of the junction unmatched. CDR3 length equals 16 residues.

CDR3 amino acids: CASSLGLAGTNTGELFF. The DNA for the CDR3 is TGCGCCAGCAGCTTAGGGCTAGCGGGGACGAACACCGGGGAGCTGTTTTTT. The rearrangement joins TRBV5-1 to TRBJ2-2; 9 nucleotides align to TRBD2. The CDR3 runs 17 residues. Germline CDR1 SGHRS, CDR2 YFSETQ. V gave up 2 bases and J gave up 0 bases; unmatched junction bases: 5.

The count of this clone is one. This chain joins TRBV14 and TRBJ1-3, with 7 positions matching TRBD1. The CDR3 runs 14 residues. Trimming cost V 8 bases and J 2 bases; bases outside gene matches: 6. Germline loops: CDR1 SGHDN, CDR2 FVKESK. CDR3 sequence: CASSYGTAGNTIYF. CDR3 sequence (DNA): TGTGCCAGCTCCTACGGGACAGCTGGAAACACCATATATTTT. The full variable domain, its missing parts supplied by reference TRBV14 and TRBJ1-3, is EAGVTQFPSHSVIEKGQTVTLRCDPISGHDNLYWYRRVMGKEIKFLLHFVKESKQDESGMPNNRFLAERTGGTYSTLKVQPAELEDSGVYFCASSYGTAGNTIYFGEGSWLTVV.

This clone counts as medium-sized. The chain couples TRBV12-3 or TRBV12-4 to TRBJ2-7; maybe TRBD2 (5 bases). The CDR3 runs to 12 residues. The V end lost 2 bases, the J end lost 6 bases, and 8 bases lay between the germline ends. As DNA, the CDR3 is TGTGCCAGCAGTTTAAGGAGGCGCGAGCAGTACTTC. Its protein product is CASSLRRREQYF.

This clone occurred once. The chain has TRBV9 and TRBJ1-1; D not certain. Germline V gene lookup returns CDR1 SGDLS and CDR2 YYNGEE. Deletions cut 0 bases from V and 4 bases from J, with 10 bases between. CDR3 length: 14 amino acids. The CDR3 protein is CASSVGGESTEAFF. CDR3 nucleotide sequence: TGTGCCAGCAGCGTAGGAGGCGAATCCACTGAAGCTTTCTTT.

Of note for this clone: The sample has other DNA sequences that encode this CDR3 too. The V call is TRBV5-1, the J call TRBJ1-5, with a weak D call TRBD1 (5 bases). The germline V and J ends were trimmed by 1 base and 7 bases, with 12 bases remaining between them. The length of the CDR3 is 14 residues. From germline, CDR1 is SGHRS and CDR2 YFSETQ. In DNA, the CDR3 is TGCGCCAGCAGCTTGTCGGGGGGAGAACAGCCCCAGCATTTT. Translation: CASSLSGGEQPQHF. Variable domain in full (rest from reference TRBV5-1 and TRBJ1-5): KAGVTQTPRYLIKTRGQQVTLSCSPISGHRSVSWYQQTPGQGLQFLFEYFSETQRNKGNFPGRFSGRQFSNSRSEMNVSTLELGDSALYLCASSLSGGEQPQHFGDGTRLSIL.

This clone was seen only once. V gene TRBV30 combines with J gene TRBJ1-6; no reliable D call. In germline, CDR1 is GTSNPN, CDR2 SVGIG (reference sequence). This CDR3 contains 15 residues. V lost 3 bases to trimming and J lost 0 bases, with 9 bases between them. The CDR3 loop reads CAWSRESSYNSPLHF. CDR3 sequence (DNA): TGTGCCTGGAGCCGTGAGAGCTCCTATAATTCACCCCTCCACTTT.

The chain couples TRBV27 to TRBJ2-1; 8 bases are a match to TRBD1. The ends lost 3 bases at V and 0 bases at J; junction bases unmatched: 4. The CDR3 contains 16 residues. Germline CDR1 and CDR2: MNHEY and SMNVEV (reference sequence). The CDR3 spells CASSFITGGSYNEQFF. The CDR3 nucleotides read TGTGCCAGCAGTTTCATCACAGGGGGCTCCTACAATGAGCAGTTCTTC.